Following are 6 T cell receptor beta chains from one sample sequenced in a study of response to subunit inactivated influenza vaccine. Using its own MiXCR run on the RT-PCR reads, TCRdb lists one record per CDR3 protein. Counted here are 800,000 or so distinct CDR3 sequences, around 21% occurring once; the ten biggest clones make up 10%. The source material was PBMCs from blood, sampled roughly 5 days after vaccination. These TCRs come from a man aged 45-65 years who received an inactivated influenza vaccine.

The gene calls are TRBV29-1 and TRBJ2-1; TRBD1 is a possible D gene (6 bases). Germline V gene data show CDR1 as SQVTM and CDR2 as ANQGSEA. V lost 7 bases, J lost 3 bases, and 10 bases lay in between. The length of the CDR3 is 12 residues. CDR3 bases: TGCAGCGCCGGGACACTCTACAATGAGCAGTTCTTC. It specifies CSAGTLYNEQFF.

This clonotype appeared many times. The chain carries TRBV5-1 and TRBJ2-7; 8 bases are shared with TRBD1. CDR1 is SGHRS, CDR2 YFSETQ, per germline. This CDR3 is built from 14 residues. V trimming: 0 bases; J trimming: 3 bases; junction bases outside the gene matches: 2. CDR3 bases: TGCGCCAGCAGCTTGGGTGACAGGGGCTACGAGCAGTACTTC. Its protein product is CASSLGDRGYEQYF.

Only a few counts were recorded for this clonotype. V and J are TRBV6-2 or TRBV6-3 and TRBJ2-3; D gene uncertain. The V end lost 7 bases, the J end lost 1 base, and 9 bases lay between the germline ends. The CDR3 runs 13 residues. From germline, CDR1 is MNHEY and CDR2 SVGEGT. The CDR3, as DNA: TGTGCCAGCACCTTGGACGGCACAGATACGCAGTATTTT. This encodes CASTLDGTDTQYF.

V usage is TRBV20-1 and J usage is TRBJ2-1, with TRBD1 matching 7 bases. Germline V gene sequence: CDR1 DFQATT, CDR2 SNEGSKA (reference sequence). The CDR3 runs 13 residues. With V trimmed by 5 bases and J by 3 bases, 4 bases remained unmatched. The CDR3 DNA reads as TGCAGTGCTTCCGACAGGGACTACAATGAGCAGTTCTTC. Its translation is CSASDRDYNEQFF.

CDR3 protein: CATSSWDLVDGYTF. Here the CDR3 DNA reads TGTGCCACCAGTTCGTGGGATTTGGTTGATGGCTACACCTTC. The J gene is TRBJ1-2, the V gene TRBV24-1, with D unresolved. This CDR3 is built from 14 residues. Per the germline V gene, CDR1 is KGHDR and CDR2 is SFDVKD. Trimming removed 6 bases at V and 6 bases at J, with 16 bases between.

The chain carries TRBV4-1 and TRBJ2-7, with D unclear. Between the trimmed V and J ends, which lost 1 base and 6 bases, there was a span of 10 bases. CDR1 and CDR2 from the germline V gene are MGHRA and YSYEKL. This CDR3 contains 13 residues. CDR3 residues: CASSQAPLSEQYF. In DNA, the CDR3 is TGCGCCAGCAGCCAAGCTCCCTTGAGCGAGCAGTACTTC.